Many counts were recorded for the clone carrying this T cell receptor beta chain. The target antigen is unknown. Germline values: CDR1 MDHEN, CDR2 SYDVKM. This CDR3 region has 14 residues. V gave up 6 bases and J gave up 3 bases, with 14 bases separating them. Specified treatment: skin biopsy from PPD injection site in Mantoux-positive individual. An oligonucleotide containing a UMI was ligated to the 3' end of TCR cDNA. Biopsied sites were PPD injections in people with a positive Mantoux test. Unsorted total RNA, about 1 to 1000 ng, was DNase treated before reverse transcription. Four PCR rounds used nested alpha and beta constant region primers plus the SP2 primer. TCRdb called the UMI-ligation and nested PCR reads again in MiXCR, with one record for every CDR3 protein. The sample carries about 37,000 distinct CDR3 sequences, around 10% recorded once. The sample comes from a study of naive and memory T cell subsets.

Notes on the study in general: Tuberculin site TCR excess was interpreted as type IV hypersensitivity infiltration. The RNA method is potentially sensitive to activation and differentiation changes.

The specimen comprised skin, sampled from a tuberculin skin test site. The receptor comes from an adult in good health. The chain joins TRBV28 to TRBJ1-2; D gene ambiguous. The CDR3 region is CASSHELGHYGYTF. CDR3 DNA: TGTGCCAGCAGCCATGAATTAGGCCACTATGGCTACACCTTC.